Following are 19 T cell receptor beta chains from one sample sequenced in a study of T cell responses to AZD1222 COVID-19 vaccine. This table comes from immunoSEQ multiplex PCR, and its TCRdb copy is limited to in-frame clones, with some not included. The sample carries approximately 170,000 clones, approximately 92% recorded once. The specimen comprised peripheral blood, sampled on day 0 of AZD1222 vaccination. The receptors were sampled from an adult in good health.

This chain connects TRBV7-3 to TRBJ1-1; D remains ambiguous. This CDR3 contains 13 residues. Trimming pared 1 base from V and 1 base from J, leaving 4 bases between. Germline-derived CDR1 and CDR2 are SGHTA and FQGTGA. The CDR3 DNA reads as TGTGCCAGCAGCTTAATGGGGAACACTGAAGCTTTCTTT. Its translation is CASSLMGNTEAFF.

CDR3 coding DNA: TGTGCCAGTAGTATCATCGGTGAAGCTTTCTTT. It is translated as CASSIIGEAFF. This chain connects TRBV19 to TRBJ1-1; D remains ambiguous. The CDR3 contains 11 residues. V gave up 3 bases and J gave up 7 bases, with 6 bases separating them. Germline V lookup: CDR1 LNHDA, CDR2 SQIVND (reference sequence).

This chain uses TRBV6-2 or TRBV6-3 with TRBJ1-2; 8 bases are shared with TRBD1. CDR3 length: 15 residues. J gave up 4 bases and V 7 bases, and 11 bases lay outside the gene matches. Germline lookup yields CDR1 MNHEY and CDR2 SVGEGT. CDR3 in DNA: TGTGCCAGCATCCCCTTGGACAGGGTCTCCTATGGCTACACCTTC. Translating it yields CASIPLDRVSYGYTF.

This rearrangement joins TRBV6-5 to TRBJ1-2; D might be TRBD1 (5 bases). Trimming shortened V by 6 bases and J by 1 base, and 12 bases separated the two germline ends. The CDR3 is made up of 14 amino acids. The germline CDR1 and CDR2 sequences are MNHEY and SVGAGI. CDR3 loop: CASRVLQGNYGYTF. The CDR3 nucleotides read TGTGCCAGCAGGGTTCTTCAGGGTAACTATGGCTACACCTTC.

V usage is TRBV5-4 and J usage is TRBJ1-2, with D tentatively TRBD1 (6 bases). Trimming removed 4 bases at V and 2 bases at J, with 15 bases between. Germline-derived CDR1 and CDR2 are SGHNT and YYREEE (reference sequence). This CDR3 comprises 15 residues. CDR3 in amino acids: CASSDPSTGNYGYTF. The CDR3 region has the DNA TGTGCCAGCAGCGATCCATCGACAGGAAACTATGGCTACACCTTC.

The chain uses TRBV6-2 or TRBV6-3 and TRBJ2-4; TRBD1 matches 8 bases. V gave up 5 bases and J gave up 14 bases; unmatched junction bases: 8. CDR1 is MNHEY and CDR2 is SVGEGT in the germline V gene. The CDR3 is 12 residues long. This CDR3 is CASSPPDREEYF. Here the CDR3 DNA reads TGTGCCAGCAGTCCCCCGGACAGGGAGGAGTACTTC.

The gene calls are TRBV3-1 (or the pseudogene TRBV3-2) and TRBJ2-5; D is unclear. Trimming shortened V by 4 bases and J by 7 bases, and 22 bases separated the two germline ends. CDR3 length equals 16 residues. Germline values: CDR1 LGHDT, CDR2 YNNKEL (reference sequence). The CDR3 is CASSPIAFQPVSTQYF. CDR3 sequence (DNA): TGTGCCAGCAGCCCAATCGCCTTTCAGCCCGTTTCGACCCAGTACTTC.

This sequence joins TRBV21-1 and TRBJ2-7. TRBV21-1 is assigned pseudogene status. The CDR3 is 15 residues long. CDR3 coding DNA: TGTGCCAGCAGCAAAGTGGGGACCATCATCCACGAGCAGTACTTC. Translated, it gives CASSKVGTIIHEQYF.

The table lists this clone with a count of one. The rearrangement uses TRBV27 and TRBJ1-4; TRBD1 aligns across 10 bases. The CDR3 extends over 17 amino acids. Per the germline V gene, CDR1 is MNHEY and CDR2 is SMNVEV (reference sequence). The J segment lost 11 bases and the V segment lost 2 bases, leaving 14 bases of the junction unmatched. CDR3 in DNA: TGTGCCAGCAGTTTAAGGTCTGAGGGGACAGGGGTTGGTAAACTGTTTTTT. Its protein product is CASSLRSEGTGVGKLFF.

This clone was seen more than once but under ten times. The J gene is TRBJ1-6, the V gene TRBV10-2; no definite D call. The CDR3 contains 12 residues. Trimming stripped 7 bases from V and 7 bases from J, with 8 bases between. CDR1 WSHSY and CDR2 SAAADI come from the germline V gene. The chain's CDR3 is CASTEANSPLHF. CDR3 sequence (DNA): TGCGCCAGCACGGAAGCGAATTCACCCCTCCACTTT.

This clone was seen just once. The chain recombines TRBV7-9 with TRBJ2-7, with D maybe TRBD1 (6 bases). The CDR3 has 15 residues. Trimming took off 5 bases at V and 6 bases at J, with 20 bases between the two ends. Per germline, CDR1 SEHNR and CDR2 FQNEAQ (reference sequence). CDR3 region: CASSDPYRESSEQYF. The CDR3 coding sequence is TGTGCCAGCAGCGACCCATACAGGGAGTCAAGCGAGCAGTACTTC.

The rearrangement joins TRBV28 to TRBJ2-7; D might be TRBD1 (7 bases). CDR1 and CDR2 from the germline V gene are MDHEN and SYDVKM. Trimming removed 3 bases at V and 1 base at J, with 16 bases between. The CDR3 is 16 residues long. CDR3 in DNA: TGTGCCAGCAGTTTCCAATTGGCAGGGGGGTCCTACGAGCAGTACTTC. Translation gives CASSFQLAGGSYEQYF.

The chain is built from TRBV9 and TRBJ1-5; D is unresolved. The CDR3 runs 14 residues. V shed 1 base and J shed 0 bases, with 5 bases lying between them. The germline V gene encodes CDR1 SGDLS and CDR2 YYNGEE. The CDR3 spells CASSVFGSNQPQHF. CDR3 nucleotide sequence: TGTGCCAGCAGCGTATTCGGTAGCAATCAGCCCCAGCATTTT.

The chain has TRBV5-6 and TRBJ1-1; perhaps TRBD1 as D (6 bases). CDR1 is SGHDT, CDR2 YYEEEE, per germline. This CDR3 is built from 15 residues. Trimming cost V 2 bases and J 3 bases, with 14 bases left between them. The CDR3 region is CASSFIGGRDTEAFF. The CDR3 DNA reads TGTGCCAGCAGCTTCATCGGGGGCCGGGACACTGAAGCTTTCTTT.

This sequence joins TRBV5-1 and TRBJ2-1, with 7 bases matching TRBD1. The CDR3 is 15 amino acids. The germline V gene encodes CDR1 SGHRS and CDR2 YFSETQ. J was trimmed by 5 bases and V by 4 bases; bases with no gene match: 9. CDR3 coding DNA: TGCGCCAGCAGCCCCGCACAGGGGTCAGACAATGAGCAGTTCTTC. Translating it yields CASSPAQGSDNEQFF.

V and J are TRBV6-6 and TRBJ1-6; 12 bases agree with TRBD1. CDR1 MNHNY and CDR2 SVGAGI come from the germline V gene (reference sequence). The CDR3 is made up of 17 amino acids. The J segment lost 8 bases and the V segment lost 5 bases, leaving 10 bases of the junction unmatched. CDR3 DNA sequence: TGTGCCAGCAGTCTACAAGCGGGACAGGGGGCGTATTCACCCCTCCACTTT. Translating it yields CASSLQAGQGAYSPLHF.

The chain recombines TRBV29-1 with TRBJ1-1, with a tentative D call TRBD1 (5 bases). Germline lookup yields CDR1 SQVTM and CDR2 ANQGSEA. CDR3 length: 15 residues. V was trimmed by 4 bases and J by 1 base, leaving 16 bases between them. In nucleotides, the CDR3 is TGCAGCGTTGTTTTACTGAGGAGGGGGAACACTGAAGCTTTCTTT. Its protein is CSVVLLRRGNTEAFF.

The chain carries TRBV15 and TRBJ2-1; the D is unclear. Trimming left V 0 bases short and J 8 bases short, with 5 bases between. The CDR3 consists of 12 residues. CDR1 LNHNV and CDR2 YYDKDF come from the germline V gene (reference sequence). The CDR3: CATSRDGYEQFF. For the CDR3, the DNA is TGTGCCACCAGCAGAGATGGCTATGAGCAGTTCTTC.

This rearrangement joins TRBV4-2 to TRBJ1-3, with D unresolved. The ends were cut back, 0 bases at V and 0 bases at J, with 15 bases in the middle. The CDR3 covers 18 residues. The germline V gene encodes CDR1 LGHNA and CDR2 YNFKEQ. For the CDR3, the DNA is TGTGCCAGCAGCCAAGAATTGCAGCGCCAAGCCTCTGGAAACACCATATATTTT. Its translation: CASSQELQRQASGNTIYF.